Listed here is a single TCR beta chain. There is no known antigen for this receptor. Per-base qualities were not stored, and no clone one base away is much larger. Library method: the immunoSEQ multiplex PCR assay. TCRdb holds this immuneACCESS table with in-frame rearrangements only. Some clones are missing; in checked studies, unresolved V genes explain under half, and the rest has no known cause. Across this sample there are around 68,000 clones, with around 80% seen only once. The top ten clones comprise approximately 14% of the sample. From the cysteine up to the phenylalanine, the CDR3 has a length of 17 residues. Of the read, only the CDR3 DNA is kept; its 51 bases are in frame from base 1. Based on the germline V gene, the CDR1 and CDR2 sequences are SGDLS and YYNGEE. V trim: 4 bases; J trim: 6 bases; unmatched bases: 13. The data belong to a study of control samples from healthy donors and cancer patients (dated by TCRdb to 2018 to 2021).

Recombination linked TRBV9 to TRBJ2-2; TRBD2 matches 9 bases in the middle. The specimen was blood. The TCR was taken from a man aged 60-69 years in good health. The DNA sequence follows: TGTGCCAGCAGCTCACTAGCGGGCACGCCAAGCGCCGGGGAGCTGTTTTTT. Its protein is CASSSLAGTPSAGELFF.